This TCR beta chain was found in a study of neoadjuvant nivolumab and ipilimumab in lung cancer. The length of the CDR3 is 15 residues. The germline gives CDR1 SGHTA, CDR2 FQGNSA. The trim removed 3 bases at V and 2 bases at J, leaving 3 bases unmatched. In the case of this clone: Its cognate antigen is unknown.

Study-wide results and limits: Blood richness before therapy tracked richness in tumors resected after neoadjuvant therapy. Compared with tumor-adjacent uninvolved lung, resected tumors showed greater richness and clonality. Pathologic regression was not significantly tied to TCR clonality.

TCRdb's table, derived via immunoSEQ multiplex PCR, lists solely in-frame clones and lacks some. The table records 10,000 to 15,000 clones, nearly 70% of them present only once. The sequencing here drew on peripheral blood, taken after neoadjuvant nivolumab, alone or with ipilimumab, at or shortly before surgery. This sequence originates from an adult with non-small cell lung cancer. This chain links TRBV7-2 with TRBJ2-7; 11 bases map to TRBD2. CDR3 in amino acids: CASSFLLAGAYEQYF. The CDR3 DNA is TGTGCCAGCAGCTTTTTACTAGCGGGAGCCTACGAGCAGTACTTC.